The TCR beta chain described here comes from a study of regulatory T cells in long-lasting Graves disease. General study results and limits: Patients with persistent Graves' had lower TCR diversity than newly diagnosed patients.

The table lists this clonotype with many counts. The antigen is undetermined. In building TCR beta libraries, iRepertoire HTBI primers were used together with Arm-PCR of CDR3 regions. TCRdb independently ran MiXCR on the multiplex PCR reads; one entry per CDR3 protein. Seen here are 400,000 to 500,000 distinct CDR3 sequences, 16% observed once, and the top ten hold 20% to 25%. As for time point: newly diagnosed GD, antithyroid drugs for less than 3 months. Following extraction of RNA from PBMCs, that RNA was used to make the TCR library. CDR3 size: 13 residues. In germline, CDR1 is MNHEY, CDR2 SMNVEV (reference sequence). V was clipped by 1 base and J by 1 base, with 4 bases between them. This sample also appeared in a second study, on T cells in Graves' hyperthyroidism and ophthalmopathy. That publication notes: Uncontrolled infection, other autoimmune disease, pregnancy and lactation each barred patients from inclusion. Peripheral blood also featured most of the thyroid clonotypes expanded above 0.001. Model-based prediction identified ophthalmopathy a median 6.5 months prior to its onset.

The sample here was peripheral blood mononuclear cells (PBMCs), taken at new diagnosis, from a patient treated with antithyroid drugs. The rearrangement joins TRBV27 to TRBJ1-1; D is uncertain. The receptor's source is a woman younger than 35 with Graves disease. CDR3 amino acids: CASSLYGNTEAFF. For the CDR3, the DNA is TGTGCCAGCAGTTTATATGGGAACACTGAAGCTTTCTTT.